This TCR beta chain was captured by sequencing in a study of PD-1 blockade in classical Hodgkin lymphoma. Study-wide results and caveats: Exclusion removed patients who began nivolumab under 1 year after ASCT.

Profiled with immunoSEQ multiplex PCR; TCRdb holds only in-frame clones, not every one. The sample has 98,000 or so clones; nearly 90% are singletons. All the patients suffered relapse after autologous stem cell transplantation, and brentuximab vedotin exposure differed. As to this clone: Antigen unknown.

V gave up 1 base and J gave up 10 bases, with 11 bases separating them. Germline assignment: CDR1 MNHNS and CDR2 SASEGT. The CDR3 consists of 13 residues. Sequencing used peripheral blood mononuclear cells (PBMCs), obtained before the second cycle of nivolumab. This TCR was sampled from a human donor with classical Hodgkin lymphoma. The V call is TRBV6-1, the J call TRBJ2-1, with D possibly called TRBD1 or TRBD2 (5 bases each). The CDR3, as DNA: TGTGCCAGCAGTGAAGTCAGGGACCGCGAGCAGTTCTTC. Translated, it gives CASSEVRDREQFF.